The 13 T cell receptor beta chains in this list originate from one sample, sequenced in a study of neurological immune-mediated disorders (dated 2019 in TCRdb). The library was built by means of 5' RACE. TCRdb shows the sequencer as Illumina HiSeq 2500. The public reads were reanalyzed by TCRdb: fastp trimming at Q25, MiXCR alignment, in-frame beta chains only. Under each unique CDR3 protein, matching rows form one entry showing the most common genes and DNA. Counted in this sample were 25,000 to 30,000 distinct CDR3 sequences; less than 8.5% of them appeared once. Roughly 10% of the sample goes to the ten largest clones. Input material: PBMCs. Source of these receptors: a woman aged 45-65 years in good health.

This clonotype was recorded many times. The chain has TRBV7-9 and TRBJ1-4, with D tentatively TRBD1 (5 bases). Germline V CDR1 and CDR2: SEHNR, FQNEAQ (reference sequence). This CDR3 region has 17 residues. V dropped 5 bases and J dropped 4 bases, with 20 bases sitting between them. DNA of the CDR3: TGTGCCAGCAGCCCACGAGCCTTTGAGGGACTTAATGAAAAACTGTTTTTT. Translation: CASSPRAFEGLNEKLFF.

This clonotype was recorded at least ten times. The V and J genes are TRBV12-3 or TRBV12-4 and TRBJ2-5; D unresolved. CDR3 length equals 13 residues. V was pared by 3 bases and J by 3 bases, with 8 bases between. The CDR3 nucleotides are TGTGCCAGCAGTTTTCCGGATAAAGAGACCCAGTACTTC. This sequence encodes CASSFPDKETQYF.

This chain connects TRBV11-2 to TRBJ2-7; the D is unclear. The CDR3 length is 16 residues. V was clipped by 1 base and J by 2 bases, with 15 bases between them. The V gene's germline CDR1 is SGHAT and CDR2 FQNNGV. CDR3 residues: CASSLGFRQVAYEQYF. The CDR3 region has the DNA TGTGCCAGCAGCTTAGGGTTTCGGCAGGTCGCCTACGAGCAGTACTTC. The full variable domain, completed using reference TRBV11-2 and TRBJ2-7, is EAGVAQSPRYKIIEKRQSVAFWCNPISGHATLYWYQQILGQGPKLLIQFQNNGVVDDSQLPKDRFSAERLKGVDSTLKIQPAKLEDSAVYLCASSLGFRQVAYEQYFGPGTRLTVT.

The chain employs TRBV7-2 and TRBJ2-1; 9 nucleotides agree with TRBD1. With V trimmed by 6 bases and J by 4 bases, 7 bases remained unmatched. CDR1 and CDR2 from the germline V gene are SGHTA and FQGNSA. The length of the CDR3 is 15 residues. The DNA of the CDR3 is TGTGCCAGCAGTCCACAGGGGGCTTTATACAATGAGCAGTTCTTC. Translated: CASSPQGALYNEQFF.

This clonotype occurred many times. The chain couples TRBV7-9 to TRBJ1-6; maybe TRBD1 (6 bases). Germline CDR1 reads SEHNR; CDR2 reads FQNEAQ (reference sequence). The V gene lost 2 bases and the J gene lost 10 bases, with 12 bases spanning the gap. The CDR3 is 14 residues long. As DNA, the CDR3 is TGTGCCAGCAGCTTAAGGGGAGGGGGATCACCCCTCCACTTT. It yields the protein CASSLRGGGSPLHF.

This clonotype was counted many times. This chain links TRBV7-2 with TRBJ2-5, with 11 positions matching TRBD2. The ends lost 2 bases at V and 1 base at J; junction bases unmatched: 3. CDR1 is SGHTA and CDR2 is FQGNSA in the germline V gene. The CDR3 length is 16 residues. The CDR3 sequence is CASSLPGLAVQETQYF. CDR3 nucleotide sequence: TGTGCCAGCAGCTTACCGGGACTAGCGGTCCAAGAGACCCAGTACTTC.

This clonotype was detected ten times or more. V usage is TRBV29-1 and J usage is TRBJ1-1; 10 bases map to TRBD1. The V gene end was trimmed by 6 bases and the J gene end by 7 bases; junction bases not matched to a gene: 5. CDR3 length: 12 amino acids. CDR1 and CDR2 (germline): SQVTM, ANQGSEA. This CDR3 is CSVGQGILEAFF. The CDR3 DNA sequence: TGCAGCGTGGGACAGGGGATACTTGAAGCTTTCTTT.

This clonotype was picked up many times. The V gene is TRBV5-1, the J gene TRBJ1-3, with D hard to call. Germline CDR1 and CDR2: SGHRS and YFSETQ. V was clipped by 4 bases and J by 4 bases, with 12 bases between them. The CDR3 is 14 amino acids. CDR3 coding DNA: TGCGCCAGCAGCCTGGAGACAATCGGAAACACCATATATTTT. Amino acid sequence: CASSLETIGNTIYF.

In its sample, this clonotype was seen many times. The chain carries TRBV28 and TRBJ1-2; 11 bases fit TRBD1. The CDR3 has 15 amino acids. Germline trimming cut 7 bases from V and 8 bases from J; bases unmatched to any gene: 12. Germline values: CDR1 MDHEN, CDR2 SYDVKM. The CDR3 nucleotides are TGTGCCAGCAATTCACCGGGACAGGGGGAAGAAGGCTACACCTTC. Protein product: CASNSPGQGEEGYTF.

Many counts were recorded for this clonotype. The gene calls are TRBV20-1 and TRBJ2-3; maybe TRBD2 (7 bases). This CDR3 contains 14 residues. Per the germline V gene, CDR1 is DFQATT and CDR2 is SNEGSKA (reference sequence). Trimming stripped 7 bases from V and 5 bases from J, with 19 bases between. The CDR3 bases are TGCAGTGGCAGTGGCGGGGGAGGGGGAGATACGCAGTATTTT. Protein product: CSGSGGGGGDTQYF.

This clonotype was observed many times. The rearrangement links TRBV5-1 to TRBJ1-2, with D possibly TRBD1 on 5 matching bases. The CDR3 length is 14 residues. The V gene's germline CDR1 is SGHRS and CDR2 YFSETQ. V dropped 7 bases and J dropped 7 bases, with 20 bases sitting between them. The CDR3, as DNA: TGCGCCAGCGGAATGGACAAAACACCGAGTGGCTACACCTTC. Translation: CASGMDKTPSGYTF.

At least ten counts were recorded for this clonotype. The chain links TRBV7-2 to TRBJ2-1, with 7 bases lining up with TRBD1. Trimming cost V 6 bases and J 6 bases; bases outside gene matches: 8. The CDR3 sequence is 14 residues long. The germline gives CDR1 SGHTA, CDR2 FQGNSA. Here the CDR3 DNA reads TGTGCCAGCAGTTCAGATAACAGGGGCAATGAGCAGTTCTTC. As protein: CASSSDNRGNEQFF.

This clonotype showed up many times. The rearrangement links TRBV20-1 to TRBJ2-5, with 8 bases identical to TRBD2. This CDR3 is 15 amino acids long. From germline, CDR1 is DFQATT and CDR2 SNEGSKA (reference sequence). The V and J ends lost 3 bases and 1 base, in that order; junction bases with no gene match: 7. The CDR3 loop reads CSASSFGTSQETQYF. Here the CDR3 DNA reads TGCAGTGCTAGTTCTTTTGGGACTAGCCAAGAGACCCAGTACTTC.